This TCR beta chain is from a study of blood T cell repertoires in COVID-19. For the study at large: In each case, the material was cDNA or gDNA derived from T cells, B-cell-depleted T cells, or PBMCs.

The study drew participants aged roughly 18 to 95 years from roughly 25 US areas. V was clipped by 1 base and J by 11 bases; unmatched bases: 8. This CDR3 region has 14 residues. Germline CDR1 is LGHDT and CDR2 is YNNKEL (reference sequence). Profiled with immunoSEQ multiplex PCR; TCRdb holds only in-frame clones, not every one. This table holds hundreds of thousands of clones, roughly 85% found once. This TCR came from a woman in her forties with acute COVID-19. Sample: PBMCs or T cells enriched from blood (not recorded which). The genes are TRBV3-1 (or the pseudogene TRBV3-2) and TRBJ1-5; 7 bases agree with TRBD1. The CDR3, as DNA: TGTGCCAGCAGCCAAGCCCAGGGGGTGGGGTCCCAGCATTTT. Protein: CASSQAQGVGSQHF.